This record looks at one TCR beta chain sequence and its context. What it recognizes is unknown. The protocol was immunoSEQ multiplex PCR, while the TCRdb copy is restricted to in-frame clones and leaves out a portion. The table lists around 40,000 clones, roughly 66% of them singletons. Antigen-specific CD4+ T cells were expanded (with viral peptide pools) by the ViraFEST assay ahead of sequencing. Isolation of CD4+ T cells took place after ten to eleven days of culture. Sometime from March through December 2020, the person acquired a SARS-CoV-2 infection that PCR confirmed. A half-volume exchange with IL-2 medium occurred on days 3 and 7. The sample originates from a study of vaccination effects on CD4 cells after COVID-19. Study overall: Participants received two doses of either the BNT162b2 or mRNA-1273 vaccine. Sampling occurred 16 days and one week pre-vaccination in two convalescent patients.

Trimming left V 5 bases short and J 1 base short, with 17 bases between. The CDR3 has 16 residues. Germline V gene data show CDR1 as MNHNY and CDR2 as SVGAGI (reference sequence). This TCR was sampled from a human donor who had a prior SARS-CoV-2 infection. The rearrangement uses TRBV6-6 and TRBJ1-1; D is perhaps TRBD1 (6 bases). Sequenced material: CD4+ T cells from PBMCs cultured with a peptide pool, taken before COVID-19 vaccination. CDR3 sequence (DNA): TGTGCCAGCAGTAAGGACAGTTTGGTTTCGAACACTGAAGCTTTCTTT. It encodes CASSKDSLVSNTEAFF.